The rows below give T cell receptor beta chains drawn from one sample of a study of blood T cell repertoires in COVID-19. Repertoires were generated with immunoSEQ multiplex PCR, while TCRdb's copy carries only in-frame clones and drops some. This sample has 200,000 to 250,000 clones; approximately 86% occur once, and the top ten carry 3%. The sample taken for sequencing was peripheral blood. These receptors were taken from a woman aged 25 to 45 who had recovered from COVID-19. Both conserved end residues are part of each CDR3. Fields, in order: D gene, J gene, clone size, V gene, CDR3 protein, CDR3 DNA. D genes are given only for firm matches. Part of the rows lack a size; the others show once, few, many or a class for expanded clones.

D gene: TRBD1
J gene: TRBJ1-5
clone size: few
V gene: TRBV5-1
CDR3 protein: CASSDGTVNQPQHF
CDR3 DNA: TGCGCCAGCAGCGATGGGACAGTCAATCAGCCCCAGCATTTT

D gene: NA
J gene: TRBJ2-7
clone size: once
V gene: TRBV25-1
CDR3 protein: CASRRNGMADEQYF
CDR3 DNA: TGTGCCAGCAGGAGGAACGGGATGGCCGACGAGCAGTACTTC

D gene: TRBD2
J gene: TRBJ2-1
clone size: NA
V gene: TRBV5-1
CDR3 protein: CASSPRSGGDNEQFF
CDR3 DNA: TGCGCCAGCAGCCCTCGGAGCGGGGGGGACAATGAGCAGTTCTTC

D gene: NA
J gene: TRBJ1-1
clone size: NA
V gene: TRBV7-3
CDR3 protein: CASSPTGGANTEAFF
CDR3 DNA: TGTGCCAGCAGCCCAACCGGGGGGGCCAACACTGAAGCTTTCTTT

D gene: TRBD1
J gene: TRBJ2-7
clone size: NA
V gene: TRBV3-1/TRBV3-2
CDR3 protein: CASSQGGTGGEQYF
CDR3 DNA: TGTGCCAGCAGCCAAGGCGGGACAGGGGGCGAGCAGTACTTC

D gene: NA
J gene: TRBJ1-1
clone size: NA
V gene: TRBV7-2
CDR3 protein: CASSFRAGNTEAFF
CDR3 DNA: TGTGCCAGCAGCTTCAGGGCCGGGAACACTGAAGCTTTCTTT

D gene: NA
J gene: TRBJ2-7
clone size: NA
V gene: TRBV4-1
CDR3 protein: CASSQDYTAYEQYF
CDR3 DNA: TGCGCCAGCAGCCAAGATTACACCGCCTACGAGCAGTACTTC

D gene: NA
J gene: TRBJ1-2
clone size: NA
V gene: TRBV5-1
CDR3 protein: CASSLAPQDKSFHYGYTF
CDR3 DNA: TGCGCCAGCAGCTTGGCCCCCCAGGACAAGTCGTTTCACTATGGCTACACCTTC

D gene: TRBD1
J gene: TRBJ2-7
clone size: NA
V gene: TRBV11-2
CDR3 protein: CASSLLLDRGAYEQYF
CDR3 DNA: TGTGCCAGCAGCTTATTATTGGACAGGGGTGCGTACGAGCAGTACTTC

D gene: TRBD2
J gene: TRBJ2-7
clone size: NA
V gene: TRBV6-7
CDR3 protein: CPRGSGAYEQYF
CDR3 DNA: TGTCCTCGGGGTAGCGGGGCCTACGAGCAGTACTTC

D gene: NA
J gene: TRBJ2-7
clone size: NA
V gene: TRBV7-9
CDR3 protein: CASSQAGIIYEQYF
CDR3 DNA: TGTGCCAGCAGCCAGGCCGGGATAATTTACGAGCAGTACTTC

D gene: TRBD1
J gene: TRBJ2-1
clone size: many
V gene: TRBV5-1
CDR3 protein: CASNDGTDYNEQFF
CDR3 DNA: TGCGCCAGCAACGACGGGACAGATTACAATGAGCAGTTCTTC

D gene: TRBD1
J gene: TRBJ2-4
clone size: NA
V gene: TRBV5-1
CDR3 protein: CASSLAGQGGLDIQYF
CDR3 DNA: TGCGCCAGCAGCTTGGCGGGACAGGGTGGTTTGGACATTCAGTACTTC

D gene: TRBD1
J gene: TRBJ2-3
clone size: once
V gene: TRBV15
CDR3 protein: CATSSQTGGPDTQYF
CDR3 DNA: TGTGCCACCAGCAGCCAGACAGGGGGCCCTGATACGCAGTATTTT

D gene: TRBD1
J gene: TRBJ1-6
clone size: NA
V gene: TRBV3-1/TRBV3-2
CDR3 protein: CASSHRGGQGFSPLHF
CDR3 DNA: TGTGCCAGCAGCCATCGAGGGGGACAGGGATTCTCACCCCTCCACTTT

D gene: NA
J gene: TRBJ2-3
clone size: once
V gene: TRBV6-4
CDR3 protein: CASSEEMHTDTQYF
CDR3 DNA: TGTGCCAGCAGTGAGGAGATGCACACAGATACGCAGTATTTT

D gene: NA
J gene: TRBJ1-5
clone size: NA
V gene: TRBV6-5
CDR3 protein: CASSFRQLDSNQPQHF
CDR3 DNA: TGTGCCAGCAGTTTCCGACAGTTAGATAGCAATCAGCCCCAGCATTTT

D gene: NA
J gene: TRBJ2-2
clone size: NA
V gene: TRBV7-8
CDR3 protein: CASSHYTGELFF
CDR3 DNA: TGTGCCAGCAGCCACTACACCGGGGAGCTGTTTTTT

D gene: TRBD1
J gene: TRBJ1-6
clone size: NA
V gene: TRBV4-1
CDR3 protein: CASSQERTGWNSPLHF
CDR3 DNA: TGCGCCAGCAGCCAAGAACGGACAGGGTGGAATTCACCCCTCCACTTT

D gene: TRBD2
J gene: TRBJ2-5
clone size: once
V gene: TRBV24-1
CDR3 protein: CATYRREVGKTQYF
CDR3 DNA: TGTGCCACCTATCGGCGGGAGGTTGGGAAGACCCAGTACTTC

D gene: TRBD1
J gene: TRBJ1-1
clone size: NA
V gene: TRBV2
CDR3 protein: CASSRTGDEAFF
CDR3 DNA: TGTGCCAGCAGCCGGACAGGGGATGAAGCTTTCTTT

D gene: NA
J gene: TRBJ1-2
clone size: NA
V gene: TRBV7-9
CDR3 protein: CASSDDRPKLPNYYTF
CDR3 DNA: TGTGCCAGCAGCGATGACAGGCCCAAACTCCCCAACTACTACACCTTC

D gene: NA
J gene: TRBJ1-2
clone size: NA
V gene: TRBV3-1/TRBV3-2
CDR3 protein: CASSQDGRGNYGYTF
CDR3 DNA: TGTGCCAGCAGCCAAGATGGAAGAGGGAACTATGGCTACACCTTC

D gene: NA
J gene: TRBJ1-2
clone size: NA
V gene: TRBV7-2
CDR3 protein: CASSWGYEGGYTF
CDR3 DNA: TGTGCCAGCAGCTGGGGATACGAGGGTGGCTACACCTTC

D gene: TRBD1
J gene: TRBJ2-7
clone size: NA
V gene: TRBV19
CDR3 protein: CASRSGGQGSEQYF
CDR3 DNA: TGTGCCAGTAGGTCCGGGGGACAGGGGAGCGAGCAGTACTTC

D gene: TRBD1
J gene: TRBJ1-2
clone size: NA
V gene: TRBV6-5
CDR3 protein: CASSSPTGAPRGYTF
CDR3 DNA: TGTGCCAGCAGTTCCCCGACAGGGGCCCCCCGAGGCTACACCTTC

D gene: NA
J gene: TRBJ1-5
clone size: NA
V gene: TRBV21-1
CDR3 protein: CASSKALEYRDGNQPQHF
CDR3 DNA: TGTGCCAGCAGCAAAGCGTTGGAGTACAGGGACGGCAATCAGCCCCAGCATTTT

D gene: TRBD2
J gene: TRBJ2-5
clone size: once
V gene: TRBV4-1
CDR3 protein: CASSDEIAGGQETQYF
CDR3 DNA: TGCGCCAGCAGTGACGAAATAGCGGGGGGACAAGAGACCCAGTACTTC

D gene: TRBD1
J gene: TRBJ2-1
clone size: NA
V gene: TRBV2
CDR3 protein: CASREDRGRILVDEQFF
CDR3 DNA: TGTGCCAGCAGAGAGGACAGGGGGCGAATTCTTGTAGATGAGCAGTTCTTC

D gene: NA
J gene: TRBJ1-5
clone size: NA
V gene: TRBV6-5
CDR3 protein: CASRFGEGQPQHF
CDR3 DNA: TGTGCCAGCAGGTTTGGGGAGGGCCAGCCCCAGCATTTT

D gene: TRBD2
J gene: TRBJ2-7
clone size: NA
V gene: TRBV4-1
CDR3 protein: CASSPGLAGGYEQYF
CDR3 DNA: TGCGCCAGCAGCCCGGGACTAGCGGGGGGCTACGAGCAGTACTTC

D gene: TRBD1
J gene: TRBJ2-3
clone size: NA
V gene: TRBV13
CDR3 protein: CASSSGTGKTDTQYF
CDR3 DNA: TGTGCCAGCAGCTCCGGGACAGGGAAGACAGATACGCAGTATTTT

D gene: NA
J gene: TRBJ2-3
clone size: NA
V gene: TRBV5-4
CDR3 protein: CASSLWGQDTQYF
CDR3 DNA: TGTGCCAGCAGCTTGTGGGGGCAAGATACGCAGTATTTT

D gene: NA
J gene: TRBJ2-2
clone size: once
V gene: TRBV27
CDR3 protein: CASSTLSQSRTGELFF
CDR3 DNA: TGTGCCAGCAGTACCCTTTCCCAGTCGAGGACCGGGGAGCTGTTTTTT

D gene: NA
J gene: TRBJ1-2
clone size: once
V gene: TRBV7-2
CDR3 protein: CASSLVGGGYTF
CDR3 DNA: TGTGCCAGCAGCTTAGTGGGGGGTGGCTACACCTTC

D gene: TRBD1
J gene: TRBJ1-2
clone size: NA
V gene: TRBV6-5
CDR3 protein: CASSFGQEYGYTF
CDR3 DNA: TGTGCCAGCAGCTTCGGACAGGAGTATGGCTACACCTTC

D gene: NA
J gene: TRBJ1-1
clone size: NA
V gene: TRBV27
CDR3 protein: CASSLRTLTEAFF
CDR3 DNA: TGTGCCAGCAGTTTAAGGACACTCACTGAAGCTTTCTTT

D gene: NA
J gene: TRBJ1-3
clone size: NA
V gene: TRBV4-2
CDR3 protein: CASSQVAASLIGNTIYF
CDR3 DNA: TGTGCCAGCAGCCAAGTTGCTGCAAGCCTCATCGGAAACACCATATATTTT

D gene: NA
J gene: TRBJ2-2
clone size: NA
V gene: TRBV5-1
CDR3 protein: CASSGAFEGELFF
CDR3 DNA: TGCGCCAGTTCAGGGGCCTTTGAAGGGGAGCTGTTTTTT

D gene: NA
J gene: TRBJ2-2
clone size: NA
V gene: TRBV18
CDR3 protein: CASSPLPYTGELFF
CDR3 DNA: TGTGCCAGCTCACCACTCCCCTACACCGGGGAGCTGTTTTTT

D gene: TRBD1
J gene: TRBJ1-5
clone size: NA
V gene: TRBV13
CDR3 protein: CASSFGQASQPQHF
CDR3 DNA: TGTGCCAGCAGCTTCGGACAGGCAAGTCAGCCCCAGCATTTT

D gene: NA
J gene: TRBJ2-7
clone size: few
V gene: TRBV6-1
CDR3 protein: CASSDQGHYEQYF
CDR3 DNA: TGTGCCAGCAGTGACCAGGGACACTACGAGCAGTACTTC

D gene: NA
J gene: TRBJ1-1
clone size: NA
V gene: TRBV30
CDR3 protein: CAWSVLPVSGEAFF
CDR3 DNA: TGTGCCTGGAGTGTACTTCCCGTGTCAGGGGAAGCTTTCTTT

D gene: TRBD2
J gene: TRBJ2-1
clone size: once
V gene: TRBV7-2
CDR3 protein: CASSFTGTSNAEQFF
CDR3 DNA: TGTGCCAGCAGCTTTACCGGGACTAGCAATGCTGAGCAGTTCTTC

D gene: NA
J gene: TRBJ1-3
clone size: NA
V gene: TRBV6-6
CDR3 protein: CASKEGPRNTIYF
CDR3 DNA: TGTGCCAGCAAGGAGGGGCCCCGAAACACCATATATTTT

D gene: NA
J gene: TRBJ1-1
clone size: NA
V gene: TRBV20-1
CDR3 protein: CSASIPAPGTGAFF
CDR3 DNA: TGCAGTGCTAGTATCCCGGCCCCGGGCACAGGGGCTTTCTTT

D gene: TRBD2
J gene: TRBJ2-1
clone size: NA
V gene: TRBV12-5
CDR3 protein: CASGSLAGGHNEQFF
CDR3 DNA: TGTGCTAGTGGTTCCTTAGCGGGGGGGCACAATGAGCAGTTCTTC

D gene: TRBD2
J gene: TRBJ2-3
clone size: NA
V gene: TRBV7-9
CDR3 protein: CASSRSSGDPTDTQYF
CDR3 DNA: TGTGCCAGCAGCCGTTCTAGCGGGGACCCCACAGATACGCAGTATTTT

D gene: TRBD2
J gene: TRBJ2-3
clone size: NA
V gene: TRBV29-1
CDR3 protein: CSGGTSKDTQYF
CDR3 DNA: TGCAGCGGCGGGACTAGCAAGGATACGCAGTATTTT